This passage covers 4 T cell receptor beta chains from one sample sequenced in a study of T-cell reconstitution after alpha-beta-depleted transplantation in children. Using unique molecular identifiers, the investigators prepared the TCRbeta library. Each CDR3 protein is one row after TCRdb ran MiXCR on the PCR reads. The sample records 250,000 to 300,000 distinct CDR3 sequences, about a tenth being singletons. Material: PBMCs from the stem cell graft donor, obtained from the stem cell graft. These TCRs come from a human donor who donated a stem cell graft to a child with SCID.

This clonotype was picked up a small number of times. J is TRBJ1-5 and V is TRBV20-1; D is unresolved. Germline CDR1 DFQATT, CDR2 SNEGSKA (reference sequence). V lost 3 bases, J lost 11 bases, and 14 bases lay in between. The CDR3 length is 12 residues. CDR3 sequence reads: CSARAGPEAQHF. The CDR3 DNA is TGCAGTGCTAGGGCGGGCCCCGAGGCCCAGCATTTT.

This clonotype was counted only a few times. The chain is built from TRBV7-3 and TRBJ2-2; 9 positions match TRBD2. V lost 7 bases, J lost 6 bases, and 6 bases stayed unmatched. The CDR3 totals 14 residues. Germline lookup yields CDR1 SGHTA and CDR2 FQGTGA. In DNA, the CDR3 is TGTGCCAGCAAGGCAGCGGGGGGCGCCGGGGAGCTGTTTTTT. Translation gives CASKAAGGAGELFF. The full variable domain, rest sourced from reference TRBV7-3 and TRBJ2-2, is GAGVSQTPSNKVTEKGKYVELRCDPISGHTALYWYRQSLGQGPEFLIYFQGTGAADDSGLPNDRFFAVRPEGSVSTLKIQRTERGDSAVYLCASKAAGGAGELFFGEGSRLTVL.

This clonotype was counted a few times. The V gene is TRBV20-1, the J gene TRBJ2-3; a weak D match, TRBD2 (5 bases). V gave up 3 bases and J gave up 4 bases, with 11 bases separating them. This CDR3 has 13 residues. Germline V lookup: CDR1 DFQATT, CDR2 SNEGSKA (reference sequence). CDR3 sequence: CSASPLLADTQYF. Written as DNA, the CDR3 is TGCAGTGCTAGCCCTTTACTAGCAGATACGCAGTATTTT.

The table lists this clonotype with a few counts. V and J are TRBV12-3 or TRBV12-4 and TRBJ1-5; no definite D call. This CDR3 region has 14 residues. V was pared by 6 bases and J by 0 bases, with 9 bases between. The CDR3 DNA follows: TGTGCCAGCAGCACTAGGTATAGCAATCAGCCCCAGCATTTT. This encodes CASSTRYSNQPQHF.